A selection of T cell receptor beta chains follows, all from one sample in a study of blood T cell repertoires in COVID-19. Clones were sequenced by immunoSEQ multiplex PCR, and TCRdb holds only the in-frame ones, with some missing. The sample carries fewer than 250,000 clones, around 84% recorded once. Material: peripheral blood. These receptors came from a man younger than 45 with active or convalescent COVID-19. The CDR3 runs from the conserved cysteine through the conserved F or W. Fields, in order: V gene, D gene, clone size, J gene, CDR3 DNA, CDR3 protein. A D gene is named only where the DNA matches it firmly. The listing skips clone size in some rows; elsewhere it reads once, few, many or a size class.

TRBV4-1	TRBD1	.	TRBJ2-5	TGCGCCAGCAGCCAACTACGAAAGGGGGCTGGAAAAGAGACCCAGTACTTC	CASSQLRKGAGKETQYF
TRBV28	.	.	TRBJ2-6	TGTGCCAGCAGTTTAAGGGGATATGGGGCCAACGTCCTGACTTTC	CASSLRGYGANVLTF
TRBV4-3	TRBD2	.	TRBJ2-2	TGCGCCAGCAGCTACCTTGGGGGGAGGGCCGGGGAGCTGTTTTTT	CASSYLGGRAGELFF
TRBV18	.	.	TRBJ2-1	TGTGCCAGCTCAGGACAAGGACAGAACCGCTACAATGAGCAGTTCTTC	CASSGQGQNRYNEQFF
TRBV7-2	TRBD1	.	TRBJ2-7	TGTGCCAGCAGCTTAGGAAACAGGGGGCTCGAGCAGTACTTC	CASSLGNRGLEQYF
TRBV5-4	.	.	TRBJ2-6	TGTGCCAGCAGCCCCCAGGCGGGGGCCAACGTCCTGACTTTC	CASSPQAGANVLTF
TRBV28	TRBD1	once	TRBJ1-4	TGTGCCAGCAGATCGACAGGGGGGCGTGAAAAACTGTTTTTT	CASRSTGGREKLFF
TRBV19	.	.	TRBJ2-7	TGTGCCAGTAGAGAGGGTCGAGCCCCCGGCGAGCAGTACTTC	CASREGRAPGEQYF
TRBV24-1	TRBD1	.	TRBJ1-1	TGTGCCACCAGACAGGGGGCTTTAACTGAAGCTTTCTTT	CATRQGALTEAFF
TRBV7-8	.	.	TRBJ1-1	TGTGCCAGCAGCCGACAGGAGAACACTGAAGCTTTCTTT	CASSRQENTEAFF
TRBV3-1/TRBV3-2	TRBD2	.	TRBJ2-3	TGTGCCAGCAGCCAAGATCTCAGCGGGAGCGTTACAGATACGCAGTATTTT	CASSQDLSGSVTDTQYF
TRBV18	.	few	TRBJ1-3	TGTGCCAGCTCACCTCTCGACAGGACCTCCTCTGGAAACACCATATATTTT	CASSPLDRTSSGNTIYF
TRBV3-1/TRBV3-2	.	.	TRBJ1-2	TGTGCCAGCAGCCAACTCTATGGCTACACCTTC	CASSQLYGYTF
TRBV12-2	.	few	TRBJ1-1	TGTGCAAGTCGCTTAGTCACTACGAGGGGGGGCTGGTACACTGAAGCTTTCTTT	CASRLVTTRGGWYTEAFF
TRBV28	TRBD2	.	TRBJ2-5	TGTGCCAGCAGTTTAAGCGGGGGGAACCAAGAGACCCAGTACTTC	CASSLSGGNQETQYF
TRBV4-1	TRBD1	.	TRBJ2-2	TGCGCCAGCAGCCACCCGAAACGACAGGGGGCTGGGACCGGGGAGCTGTTTTTT	CASSHPKRQGAGTGELFF
TRBV7-2	TRBD1	.	TRBJ1-5	TGTGCCAGCAGCTTAGGACAGGGCGGGGGCAATCAGCCCCAGCATTTT	CASSLGQGGGNQPQHF
TRBV11-3	.	few	TRBJ2-3	TGTGCCAGCAGCTTGACCCCAGGCCAGCAGTATTTT	CASSLTPGQQYF
TRBV7-2	TRBD1	.	TRBJ1-4	TGTGCCAGCAGCTTAGGGGGACAGGGAAGAGAAAAACTGTTTTTT	CASSLGGQGREKLFF
TRBV5-1	.	.	TRBJ2-5	TGCGCCAGCAGCTCGGACGGCCCGGGGGAGACCCAGTACTTC	CASSSDGPGETQYF
TRBV2	TRBD1	few	TRBJ2-2	TGTGCCAGCAAAACTTGGGACAGGGCCACCGGGGAGCTGTTTTTT	CASKTWDRATGELFF
TRBV6-5	.	.	TRBJ1-2	TGTGCCAGCAGTTACGAGGGCGGTACTGGCTACACCTTC	CASSYEGGTGYTF